This T cell receptor (beta chain) originates from a study of identical twins (dated by TCRdb to the mid-2010s). In the study overall: To test whether fetal clonotypes persist, the study used deep sequencing on TCR alpha and beta repertoires from monozygotic twins, unrelated adults of various ages, and cord blood. To rule out contamination, replicate twin experiments were performed at different times with different library preparation protocols. Overall results and qualifications from the work: A weaker excess of twin sharing was found in beta out-of-frame sequences because the signal-to-noise ratio was lowered by fewer shared sequences. Compared with coincidental sharing between unrelated individuals, out-of-frame TCR alpha sequences shared between twins showed an excess of sequences with low generation probability. Conclusions relied on cross-sectional statistical analysis, since the same donors could not be followed over many years. In monozygotic twins, recombination models systematically underestimated out-of-frame TCR alpha sharing, but the models matched the sharing seen between unrelated individuals. Zero-insertion analyses could be partly confounded by invariant T cells such as MAIT and iNKT, though diverse VJ usage argued against such confounding for most clonotypes. Fewer insertions were carried by abundant cord blood beta clonotypes, a similar but weaker trend appeared in young adult naive repertoires, and no such trend appeared in memory repertoires.

Per the germline V gene, SQVTM is the CDR1 and ANQGSEA is the CDR2. V and J are trimmed by 5 bases and 0 bases, and the gene matches miss 5 bases of the junction. Reading from cysteine to phenylalanine, the CDR3 counts 14 amino acids. Only the CDR3 DNA stays, 42 bases, in frame from base 1. This clonotype was counted between two and nine times. Its recognized antigen is unknown. No base quality values were provided; no much bigger clone lies one nucleotide off. Library preparation employed 5' RACE. For sequencing, an Illumina HiSeq 2000 was employed. Template switching added a universal primer binding site, and the final cDNA carried a unique molecular identifier that allowed TCR cDNA molecules to be counted accurately. Specific primers in the conserved constant-segment region were used to synthesize first-strand cDNA for the TCR alpha and beta chains. To control for contamination, every cDNA library was double barcoded, receiving both a SMART-Mk sample barcode and Illumina barcodes. TruSeq adapter sequences, together with Illumina sample barcodes, were added in two successive PCR steps. Sequencing of the TCR alpha and beta cDNA libraries was done on the Illumina HiSeq platform using custom primers. Turning to the authors' computational methods: MiGEC was used to process raw reads and extract unique molecular identifiers, and MiXCR was used to find CDR3 positions. For each individual, recombination models were inferred using an EM algorithm with the repgenHMM and IGoR tools. Shared clonotypes were analyzed with the tcR package in R, and sharing was normalized by the product of cloneset sizes. Out-of-frame nonproductive sequences were analyzed to study raw recombination free of thymic and clonal selection effects. In-frame beta chains were kept once TCRdb had trimmed the public reads at Q25 with fastp and called clones with MiXCR. Here each entry gathers all rows of one CDR3 protein and keeps the most common genes and DNA. The V and J calls and clone size are TCRdb's, not the authors'. Here the sample has hundreds of thousands of distinct CDR3 sequences; less than 10% occur a single time. The ten largest clones represent around 0.98% of the sample.

Every donor in the study was a healthy Caucasian. Three pairs of female monozygotic twins, all aged roughly 18 to 29 years, made up the twin cohort. RNA for TCR libraries was isolated from peripheral blood mononuclear cells. This sample was also put to use in a study of yellow fever vaccine responses in identical twins. The second paper further reports: According to the authors, in identical twins the way T cells responded to vaccination appeared partly convergent and partly personalized. In identical twins, the study followed T cell clones that responded to the vaccine with precision.

The V and J segments used are TRBV29-1 and TRBJ2-3; 7 central nucleotides agree with TRBD2. Source material: PBMCs. This receptor was obtained from a woman under 30 in good health. The DNA sequence is given as TGCAGCGTTAGGTGGGGGGGGAGCACAGATACGCAGTATTTT. It encodes CSVRWGGSTDTQYF.